A selection of T cell receptor beta chains follows, all from one sample in a study of control samples from healthy donors and cancer patients. Measured with immunoSEQ multiplex PCR; TCRdb has only the in-frame clones, and not every one. The sample consists of about 160,000 clones, 96% of them appearing once. The sample comprised blood. Receptor source: a woman in her 30s in good health. Both conserved end residues are part of each CDR3. D genes are given only for firm matches. Clone size appears in some rows only: once, few, many, or a class for an expanded clone.

cdr3_aa: CASSPLGLADYEQYF; cdr3_nt: TGTGCCAGCTCACCACTGGGACTAGCGGACTACGAGCAGTACTTC; d_call: TRBD2; j_call: TRBJ2-7; clone_size: NA; v_call: TRBV18
cdr3_aa: CATQGLAAYNEQFF; cdr3_nt: TGTGCCACCCAGGGACTAGCGGCCTACAATGAGCAGTTCTTC; d_call: TRBD2; j_call: TRBJ2-1; clone_size: NA; v_call: TRBV10-3
cdr3_aa: CASSLDANTEAFF; cdr3_nt: TGTGCCAGCAGCCTGGACGCGAACACTGAAGCTTTCTTT; d_call: NA; j_call: TRBJ1-1; clone_size: NA; v_call: TRBV7-9
cdr3_aa: CATQGSNQPQHF; cdr3_nt: TGTGCCACACAGGGATCCAATCAGCCCCAGCATTTT; d_call: NA; j_call: TRBJ1-5; clone_size: few; v_call: TRBV10-3
cdr3_aa: CATSDWGQDSGANVLTF; cdr3_nt: TGTGCCACCAGTGATTGGGGACAAGACTCTGGGGCCAACGTCCTGACTTTC; d_call: NA; j_call: TRBJ2-6; clone_size: NA; v_call: TRBV24-1
cdr3_aa: CASSQDQSINQPQHF; cdr3_nt: TGTGCCAGCAGCCAAGATCAGTCCATCAATCAGCCCCAGCATTTT; d_call: NA; j_call: TRBJ1-5; clone_size: once; v_call: TRBV3-1/TRBV3-2
cdr3_aa: CASSLWAGGNTEAFF; cdr3_nt: TGTGCCAGCAGTTTATGGGCAGGGGGCAACACTGAAGCTTTCTTT; d_call: TRBD1; j_call: TRBJ1-1; clone_size: NA; v_call: TRBV27
cdr3_aa: CASSYISNQPQHF; cdr3_nt: TGTGCCAGCAGTTACATTAGCAATCAGCCCCAGCATTTT; d_call: NA; j_call: TRBJ1-5; clone_size: NA; v_call: TRBV27
cdr3_aa: CASSPPGREEAFF; cdr3_nt: TGTGCCAGCAGCCCTCCGGGACGGGAAGAAGCTTTCTTT; d_call: NA; j_call: TRBJ1-1; clone_size: NA; v_call: TRBV7-8
cdr3_aa: CASSTDRPNQPQHF; cdr3_nt: TGTGCCAGTAGTACGGACAGGCCCAATCAGCCCCAGCATTTT; d_call: TRBD1; j_call: TRBJ1-5; clone_size: NA; v_call: TRBV19
cdr3_aa: CASSSRTGGNSPLHF; cdr3_nt: TGTGCCAGCAGTTCGAGGACAGGGGGCAATTCACCCCTCCACTTT; d_call: TRBD1; j_call: TRBJ1-6; clone_size: NA; v_call: TRBV28
cdr3_aa: CASSQGITGVETQYF; cdr3_nt: TGCGCCAGCAGCCAAGGGATTACAGGGGTCGAGACCCAGTACTTC; d_call: TRBD1; j_call: TRBJ2-5; clone_size: NA; v_call: TRBV4-1